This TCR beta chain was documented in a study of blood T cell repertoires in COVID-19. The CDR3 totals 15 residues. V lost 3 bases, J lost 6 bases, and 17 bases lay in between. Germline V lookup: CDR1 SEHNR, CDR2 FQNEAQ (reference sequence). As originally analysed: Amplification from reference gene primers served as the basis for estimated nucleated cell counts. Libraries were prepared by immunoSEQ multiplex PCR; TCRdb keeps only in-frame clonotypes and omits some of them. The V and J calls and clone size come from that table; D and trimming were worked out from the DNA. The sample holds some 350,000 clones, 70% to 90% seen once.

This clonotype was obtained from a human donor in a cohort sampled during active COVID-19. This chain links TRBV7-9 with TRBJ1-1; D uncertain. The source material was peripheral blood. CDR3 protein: CASSFNLAGSAEAFF. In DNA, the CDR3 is TGTGCCAGCAGCTTTAACCTCGCCGGCAGCGCTGAAGCTTTCTTT.